These T cell receptor beta chains were read from a single sample in a study of blood T cell repertoires in COVID-19. Assay used: immunoSEQ multiplex PCR; TCRdb lists only in-frame clones, some missing. The sample holds hundreds of thousands of clones, approximately 86% seen once. Sequences were obtained from PBMCs or T cells enriched from blood (not recorded which). The receptors derive from a woman younger than 45 with acute COVID-19. Each CDR3 is given with its conserved first and last residue. Each record gives: J gene, V gene, CDR3 protein.

>TRBJ2-1|TRBV27
CASSLLAGVRNEQFF
>TRBJ2-3|TRBV28
CASRLRDRPTDTQYF
>TRBJ2-7|TRBV5-8
CASSLGTSGKTIYEQYF
>TRBJ1-2|TRBV27
CASSNLGTGIYGYTF
>TRBJ1-1|TRBV7-9
CASSLSGEAFF
>TRBJ2-7|TRBV27
CASSLPAGGGEQYF
>TRBJ2-3|TRBV11-2
CASSDHRGTSGSRTDTQYF
>TRBJ2-7|TRBV2
CASSLDRGIPYEQYF
>TRBJ1-5|TRBV18
CASSPGAGNQPQHF
>TRBJ1-2|TRBV2
CSTGSNYGYTF
>TRBJ2-5|TRBV5-5
CASSFRLAGGQETQYF
>TRBJ1-3|TRBV5-1
CASSLAGGGNTIYF
>TRBJ2-1|TRBV20-1
CSASRTSTSNEQFF
>TRBJ2-3|TRBV6-5
CASSNPPGDTQYF
>TRBJ2-5|TRBV18
CASSPTLAGAGKTQYF
>TRBJ2-2|TRBV2
CASSEVQTGTGELFF
>TRBJ1-5|TRBV19
CARGLPENQPQHF
>TRBJ2-7|TRBV12-3/TRBV12-4
CASSPGFEQYF
>TRBJ2-7|TRBV6-5
CASSYRLAGPYEQYF
>TRBJ1-2|TRBV30
CAWMSAGNNYGYTF
>TRBJ1-5|TRBV7-9
CASSPVGLSNQPQHF
>TRBJ2-1|TRBV6-6
CASSGWALAGSFSSYNEQFF
>TRBJ1-3|TRBV11-2
CASSGQISGNTIYF
>TRBJ2-5|TRBV2
CASTRVQETQYF
>TRBJ1-2|TRBV5-8
CASSLKVGGYTF
>TRBJ1-2|TRBV28
CASSTKTGQIYGYTF
>TRBJ1-1|TRBV10-3
CAIKGEGTANTEAFF
>TRBJ1-2|TRBV27
CASSLNFRDRVGGYTF
>TRBJ2-7|TRBV28
CASSSPGQKGTYEQYF
>TRBJ2-7|TRBV28
CASNTPGGSYEQYF
>TRBJ2-1|TRBV5-1
CASSLTINEQFF
>TRBJ1-2|TRBV7-9
CASSFQGQGLGGYTF
>TRBJ2-3|TRBV7-8
CASSLLAGRFADTQYF
>TRBJ2-3|TRBV18
CASLRGLSPTDTQYF
>TRBJ2-2|TRBV5-1
CASSLSQGARTGELFF
>TRBJ1-2|TRBV28
CASSSRGDTRYTF
>TRBJ1-5|TRBV5-6
CASSLSQNQPQHF
>TRBJ2-6|TRBV28
CASSLFPGSGANVLTF
>TRBJ1-6|TRBV30
CAWSVRQGRPPSPLHF
>TRBJ2-5|TRBV12-5
CASGLVTMGARETQYF
>TRBJ2-3|TRBV11-2
CASSVPRRDTQYF
>TRBJ2-5|TRBV4-1
CASSHQIGQGSVGQYF
>TRBJ2-7|TRBV4-1
CASSLLAGGLYEQYF
>TRBJ1-6|TRBV7-9
CASTLGPLTESPLHF
>TRBJ1-4|TRBV15
CATSQPGQGNEKLFF
>TRBJ2-1|TRBV19
CASGGGQVTNEQFF
>TRBJ2-1|TRBV28
CASSLILAGSSEQFF
>TRBJ2-7|TRBV6-5
CASSGTGFYEQYF
>TRBJ2-1|TRBV30
CAWSVDHSLRNEQFF
>TRBJ2-3|TRBV12-3/TRBV12-4
CASSLNSDTQYF
>TRBJ2-2|TRBV7-9
CASRTGTGLDTGELFF
>TRBJ2-1|TRBV4-3
CASSQASQGGGEQFF
>TRBJ1-2|TRBV28
CASSLSLTYGYTF
>TRBJ2-5|TRBV6-2/TRBV6-3
CASSLAWDRVGTQYF
>TRBJ1-2|TRBV10-3
CAISSDRANYGYTF
>TRBJ2-2|TRBV7-9
CASSPFAGGQAGELFF
>TRBJ2-7|TRBV5-6
CASNILAGGPAYEQYF
>TRBJ1-2|TRBV28
CASSTGTATQGYTF
>TRBJ1-4|TRBV7-6
CASSRGQGNEKLFF
>TRBJ2-7|TRBV6-1
CASSEADRDGGEQYF